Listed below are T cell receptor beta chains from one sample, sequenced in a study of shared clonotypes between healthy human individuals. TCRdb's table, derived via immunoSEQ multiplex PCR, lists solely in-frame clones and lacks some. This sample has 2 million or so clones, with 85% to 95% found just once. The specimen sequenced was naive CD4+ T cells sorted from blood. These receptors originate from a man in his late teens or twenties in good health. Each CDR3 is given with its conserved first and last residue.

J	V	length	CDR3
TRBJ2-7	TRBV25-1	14	CASSVGQVPYEQYF
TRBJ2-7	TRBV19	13	CASSIGLHYEQYF
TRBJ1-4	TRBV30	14	CAWSGPGFNEKLFF
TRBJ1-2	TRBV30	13	CAWSVIGGYGYTF
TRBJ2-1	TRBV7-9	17	CASSLVAGTGGYNEQFF
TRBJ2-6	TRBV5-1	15	CASSQESSGANVLTF
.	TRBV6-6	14	CASSPGTALREQYF
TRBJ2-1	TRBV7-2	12	CASSPQGIEQFF
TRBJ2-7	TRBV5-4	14	CASSSYRDTYEQYF
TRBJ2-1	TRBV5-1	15	CASSLGDSSYNEQFF
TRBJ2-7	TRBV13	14	CASRLSGRSYEQYF
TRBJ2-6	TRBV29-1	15	CSVLQGAPGANVLTF
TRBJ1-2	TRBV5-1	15	CASRAGTGGPYGYTF
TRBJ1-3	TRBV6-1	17	CASSETVGAGSGNTIYF
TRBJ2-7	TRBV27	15	CASSPDRGIPREQYF
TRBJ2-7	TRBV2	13	CASKGDSSYEQYF
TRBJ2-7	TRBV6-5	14	CASSYTRGQYEQYF
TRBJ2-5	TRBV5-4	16	CASSLARQGGMETQYF
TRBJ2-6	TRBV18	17	CASSPLGAPSGANVLTF
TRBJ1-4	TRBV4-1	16	CASSQEAGKTNEKLFF
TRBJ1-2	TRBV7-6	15	CASSLDQNGFYGYTF
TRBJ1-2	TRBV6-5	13	CASSYRTGGGYTF
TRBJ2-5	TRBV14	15	CASSLGQGRSETQYF
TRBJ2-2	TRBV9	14	CASSAGAGAGELFF
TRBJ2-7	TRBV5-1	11	CASSDNMKQYF
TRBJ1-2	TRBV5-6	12	CASSSRTEGYTF
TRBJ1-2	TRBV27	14	CASSFGRGNYGYTF
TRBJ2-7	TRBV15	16	CATSRGAGFPTYEQYF
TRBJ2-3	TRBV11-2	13	CASSLGSLGTQYF
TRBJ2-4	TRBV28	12	CASSFRGGIQYF
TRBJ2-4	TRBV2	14	CASSMDRGRYIQYF
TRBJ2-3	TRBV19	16	CASSTGLAGGTDTQYF
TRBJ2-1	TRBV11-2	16	CASSLRGLPPYNEQFF
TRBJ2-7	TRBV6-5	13	CASSYQRTYEQYF
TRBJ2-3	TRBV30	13	CAWMGKGTDTQYF
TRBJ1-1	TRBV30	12	CALSWGNTEAFF
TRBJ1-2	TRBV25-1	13	CASRAPGNYGYTF
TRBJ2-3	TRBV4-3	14	CASSRDRRTDTQYF
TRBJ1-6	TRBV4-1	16	CASSSLATAYNSPLHF
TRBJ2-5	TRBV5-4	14	CASSLVSREETQYF
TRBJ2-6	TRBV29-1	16	CSVLDRGRAGANVLTF
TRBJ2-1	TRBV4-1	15	CASSQAGLYYNEQFF